This T cell receptor (beta chain) stems from a study of graft-versus-host responses after intestinal transplantation. Remarks on this clone: The antigen is not known.

Deletions cut 0 bases from V and 2 bases from J, with 9 bases between. The CDR3 runs to 15 residues. Germline V gene data show CDR1 as SGHTA and CDR2 as FQGNSA. The repertoire was sequenced with immunoSEQ multiplex PCR; TCRdb's copy has only in-frame clones and lacks some. The table has 85,000 to 110,000 clones, 93% seen once. The specimen was unstimulated CD8+ T cells sorted from spleen or lymph node cells, collected before intestinal transplant. This clonotype was sampled from a human donor who received an intestinal transplant. The chain has TRBV7-2 and TRBJ2-3; TRBD2 might be the D (6 bases). Here the CDR3 reads CASSLAGLFTDTQYF. In DNA, the CDR3 is TGTGCCAGCAGCTTAGCGGGACTTTTCACAGATACGCAGTATTTT.